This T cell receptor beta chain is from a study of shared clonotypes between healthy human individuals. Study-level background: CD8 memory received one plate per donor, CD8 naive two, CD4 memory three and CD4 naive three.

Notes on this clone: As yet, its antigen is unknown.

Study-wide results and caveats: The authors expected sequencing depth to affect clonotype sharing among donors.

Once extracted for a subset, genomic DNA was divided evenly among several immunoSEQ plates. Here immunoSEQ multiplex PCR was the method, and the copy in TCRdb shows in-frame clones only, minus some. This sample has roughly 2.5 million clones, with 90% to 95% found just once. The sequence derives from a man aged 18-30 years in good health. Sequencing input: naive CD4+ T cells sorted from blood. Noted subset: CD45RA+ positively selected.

In nucleotides, the CDR3 is TGTGCCTGGAGGGACAGGGTGGGAGGCTACACCTTC. It encodes CAWRDRVGGYTF. The chain is built from TRBV30 and TRBJ1-2, with 8 bases aligning to TRBD1. Germline trimming cut 3 bases from V and 8 bases from J; bases unmatched to any gene: 5. This CDR3 comprises 12 residues. Germline V lookup: CDR1 GTSNPN, CDR2 SVGIG (reference sequence).